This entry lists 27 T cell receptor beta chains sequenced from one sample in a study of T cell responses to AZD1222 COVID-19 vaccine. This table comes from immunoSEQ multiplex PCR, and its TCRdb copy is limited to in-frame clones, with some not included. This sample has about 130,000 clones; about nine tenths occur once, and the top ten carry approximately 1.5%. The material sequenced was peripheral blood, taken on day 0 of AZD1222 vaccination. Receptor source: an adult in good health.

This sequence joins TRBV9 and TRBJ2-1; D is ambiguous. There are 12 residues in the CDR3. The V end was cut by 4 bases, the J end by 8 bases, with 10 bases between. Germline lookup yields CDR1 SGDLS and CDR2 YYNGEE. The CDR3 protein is CASSKSLDEQFF. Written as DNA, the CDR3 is TGTGCCAGCAGCAAGTCATTGGATGAGCAGTTCTTC.

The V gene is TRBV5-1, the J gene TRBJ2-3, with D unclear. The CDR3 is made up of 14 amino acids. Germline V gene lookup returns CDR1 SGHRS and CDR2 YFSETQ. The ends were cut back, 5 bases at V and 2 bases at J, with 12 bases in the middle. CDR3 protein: CASSTSTFTDTQYF. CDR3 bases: TGCGCCAGCAGTACTTCTACATTCACAGATACGCAGTATTTT.

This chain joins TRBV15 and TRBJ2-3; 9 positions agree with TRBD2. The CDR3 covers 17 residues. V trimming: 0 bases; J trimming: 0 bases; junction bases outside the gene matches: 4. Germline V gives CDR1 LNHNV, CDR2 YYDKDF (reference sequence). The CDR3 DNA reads TGTGCCACCAGCAGAGAACCTAGCGGGGTTAGCACAGATACGCAGTATTTT. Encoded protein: CATSREPSGVSTDTQYF.

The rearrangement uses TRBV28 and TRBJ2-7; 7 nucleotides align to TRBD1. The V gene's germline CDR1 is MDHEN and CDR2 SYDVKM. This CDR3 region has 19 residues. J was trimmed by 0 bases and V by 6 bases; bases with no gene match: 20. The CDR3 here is CASSQRDSPSHKSSYEQYF. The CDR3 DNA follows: TGTGCCAGCAGCCAACGGGACAGTCCTTCCCATAAAAGCTCCTACGAGCAGTACTTC.

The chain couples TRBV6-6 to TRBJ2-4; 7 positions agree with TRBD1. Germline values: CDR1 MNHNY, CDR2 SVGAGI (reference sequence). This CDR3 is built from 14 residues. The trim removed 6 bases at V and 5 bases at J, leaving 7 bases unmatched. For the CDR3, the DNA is TGTGCCAGCAGCGTAGGGGGCGGTCAAAACATTCAGTACTTC. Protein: CASSVGGGQNIQYF.

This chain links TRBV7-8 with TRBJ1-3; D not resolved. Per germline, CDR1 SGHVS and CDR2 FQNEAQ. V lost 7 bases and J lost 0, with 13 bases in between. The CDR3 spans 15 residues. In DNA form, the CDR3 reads TGTGCCAGCACCCCGGACCAGAGCTCTGGAAACACCATATATTTT. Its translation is CASTPDQSSGNTIYF.

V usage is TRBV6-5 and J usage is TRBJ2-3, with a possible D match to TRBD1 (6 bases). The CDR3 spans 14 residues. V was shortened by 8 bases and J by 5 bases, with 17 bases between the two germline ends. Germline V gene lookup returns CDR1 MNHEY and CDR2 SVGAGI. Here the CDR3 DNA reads TGTGCCAGCCGCCCGACAGGAATGGGAGATACGCAGTATTTT. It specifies CASRPTGMGDTQYF.

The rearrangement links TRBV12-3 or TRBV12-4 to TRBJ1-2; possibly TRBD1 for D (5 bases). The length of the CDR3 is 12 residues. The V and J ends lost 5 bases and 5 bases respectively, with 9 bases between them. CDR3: CASSEQVYGYTF. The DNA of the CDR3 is TGTGCCAGCAGTGAACAGGTGTATGGCTACACCTTC.

DNA of the CDR3: TGTGCCAGCAGTGAAGTTAGAACAACTGAAGCTTTCTTT. This sequence encodes CASSEVRTTEAFF. V usage is TRBV6-1 and J usage is TRBJ1-1; no reliable D call. The CDR3 has 13 amino acids. V was pared by 1 base and J by 5 bases, with 8 bases between. The V gene's germline CDR1 is MNHNS and CDR2 SASEGT.

CDR3 region: CASSPPYGIYEQYF. Written as DNA, the CDR3 is TGTGCCAGTAGTCCCCCCTATGGGATCTACGAGCAGTACTTC. The chain recombines TRBV19 with TRBJ2-7; D gene uncertain. The germline CDR1 and CDR2 sequences are LNHDA and SQIVND (reference sequence). The germline V and J ends were trimmed by 5 bases and 3 bases, with 14 bases remaining between them. This CDR3 has 14 residues.

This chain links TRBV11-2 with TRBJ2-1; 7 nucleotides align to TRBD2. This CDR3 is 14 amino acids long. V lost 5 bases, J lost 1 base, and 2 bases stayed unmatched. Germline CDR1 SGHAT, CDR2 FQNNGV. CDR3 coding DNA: TGTGCCAGCAGCCCTAGCGGTTCCTACAATGAGCAGTTCTTC. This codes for CASSPSGSYNEQFF.

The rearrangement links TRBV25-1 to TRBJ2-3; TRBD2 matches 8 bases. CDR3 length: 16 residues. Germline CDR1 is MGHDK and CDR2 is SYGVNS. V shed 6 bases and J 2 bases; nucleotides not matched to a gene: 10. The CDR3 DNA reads TGTGCCAGCAGCCTAGGGGCGGGGGGAACCACAGATACGCAGTATTTT. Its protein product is CASSLGAGGTTDTQYF.

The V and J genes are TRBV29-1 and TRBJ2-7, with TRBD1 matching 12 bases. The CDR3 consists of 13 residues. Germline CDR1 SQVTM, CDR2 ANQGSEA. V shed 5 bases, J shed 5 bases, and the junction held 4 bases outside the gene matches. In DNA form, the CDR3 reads TGCAGCGTTCCGGGACAGGGGGCCGACGAGCAGTACTTC. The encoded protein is CSVPGQGADEQYF.

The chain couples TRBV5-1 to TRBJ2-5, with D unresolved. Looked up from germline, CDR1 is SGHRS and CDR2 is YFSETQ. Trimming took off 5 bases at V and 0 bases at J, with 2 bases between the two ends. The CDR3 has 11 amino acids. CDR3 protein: CASRDQETQYF. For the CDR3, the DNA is TGCGCCAGCAGGGACCAAGAGACCCAGTACTTC.

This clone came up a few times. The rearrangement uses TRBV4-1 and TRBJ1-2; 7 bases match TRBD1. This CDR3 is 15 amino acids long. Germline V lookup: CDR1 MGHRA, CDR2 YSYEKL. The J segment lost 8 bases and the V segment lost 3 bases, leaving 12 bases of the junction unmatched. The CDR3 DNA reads TGCGCCAGCAGCCATCTTTTCGACAGGGTGGTCGGCTACACCTTC. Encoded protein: CASSHLFDRVVGYTF.

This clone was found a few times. CDR3 nucleotides: TGTGCCAGCAGTCGGGGACGGTTGTTCTCCTACGAGCAGTACTTC. It specifies CASSRGRLFSYEQYF. This rearrangement joins TRBV2 to TRBJ2-7; TRBD1 or TRBD2 may be the D gene (5 bases each). V shed 5 bases and J shed 0 bases, with 14 bases lying between them. The germline V gene encodes CDR1 SNHLY and CDR2 FYNNEI. This CDR3 contains 15 residues.

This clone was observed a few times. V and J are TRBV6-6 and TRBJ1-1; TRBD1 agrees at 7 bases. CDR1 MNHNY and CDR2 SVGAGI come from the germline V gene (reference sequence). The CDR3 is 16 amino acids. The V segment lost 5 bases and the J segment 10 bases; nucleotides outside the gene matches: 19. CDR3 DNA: TGTGCCAGCAGTGGGGGGGACAGACGGATGGGTAGTGGAGCTTTCTTT. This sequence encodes CASSGGDRRMGSGAFF.

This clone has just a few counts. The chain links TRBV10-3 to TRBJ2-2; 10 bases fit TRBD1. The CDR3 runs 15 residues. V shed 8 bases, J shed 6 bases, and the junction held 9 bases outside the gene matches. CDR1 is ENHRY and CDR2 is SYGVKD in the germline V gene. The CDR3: CAISGSGTGAGELFF. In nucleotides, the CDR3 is TGTGCCATCTCGGGTTCCGGGACAGGGGCCGGGGAGCTGTTTTTT.

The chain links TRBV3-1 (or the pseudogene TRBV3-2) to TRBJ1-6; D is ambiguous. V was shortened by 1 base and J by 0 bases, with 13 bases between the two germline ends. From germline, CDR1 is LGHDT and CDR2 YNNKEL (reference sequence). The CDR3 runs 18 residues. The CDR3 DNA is TGTGCCAGCAGCCAAGTAGGGCTGAAGAGCTCCTATAATTCACCCCTCCACTTT. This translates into CASSQVGLKSSYNSPLHF.

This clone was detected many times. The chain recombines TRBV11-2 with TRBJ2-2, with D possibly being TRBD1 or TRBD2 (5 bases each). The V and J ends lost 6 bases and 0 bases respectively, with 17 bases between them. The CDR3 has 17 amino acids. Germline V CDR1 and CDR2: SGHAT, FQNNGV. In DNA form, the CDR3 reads TGTGCCAGCAGACCTATAACCGGGACGGCGAACACCGGGGAGCTGTTTTTT. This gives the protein CASRPITGTANTGELFF.

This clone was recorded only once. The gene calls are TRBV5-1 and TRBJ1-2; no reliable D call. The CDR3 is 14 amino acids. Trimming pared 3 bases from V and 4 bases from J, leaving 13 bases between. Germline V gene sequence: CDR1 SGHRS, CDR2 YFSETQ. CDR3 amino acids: CASSSFPGFYGYTF. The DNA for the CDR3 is TGCGCCAGCAGCTCATTCCCGGGATTCTATGGCTACACCTTC.

DNA of the CDR3: TGTGCCAGCAGTCCCCCTCAAGGAGGAAAGGAAGGCTATGGCTACACCTTC. It is translated as CASSPPQGGKEGYGYTF. The V gene is TRBV6-6, the J gene TRBJ1-2, with no clear D. With 5 bases removed from V and 4 bases from J, the gap between germline ends came to 23 bases. Germline CDR1 is MNHNY and CDR2 is SVGAGI (reference sequence). This CDR3 contains 17 residues.

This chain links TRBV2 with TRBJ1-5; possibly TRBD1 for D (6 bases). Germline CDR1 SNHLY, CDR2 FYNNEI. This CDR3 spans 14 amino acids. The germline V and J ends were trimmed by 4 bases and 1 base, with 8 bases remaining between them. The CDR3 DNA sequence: TGTGCCAGCAGTGGAGACAGGAGCAATCAGCCCCAGCATTTT. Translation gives CASSGDRSNQPQHF.

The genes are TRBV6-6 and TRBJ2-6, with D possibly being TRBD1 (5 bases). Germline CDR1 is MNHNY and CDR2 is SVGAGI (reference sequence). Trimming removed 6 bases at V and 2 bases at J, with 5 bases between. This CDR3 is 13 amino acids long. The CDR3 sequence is CASRGAGANVLTF. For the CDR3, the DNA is TGTGCCAGCAGAGGGGCTGGGGCCAACGTCCTGACTTTC.

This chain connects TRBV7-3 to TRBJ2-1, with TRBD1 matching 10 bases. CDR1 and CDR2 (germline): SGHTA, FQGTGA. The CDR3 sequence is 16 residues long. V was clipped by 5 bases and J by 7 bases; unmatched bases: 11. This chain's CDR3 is CASSGGSGTGVNEQFF. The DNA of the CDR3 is TGTGCCAGCAGCGGGGGATCCGGGACAGGGGTGAATGAGCAGTTCTTC. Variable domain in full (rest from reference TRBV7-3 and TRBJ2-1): GAGVSQTPSNKVTEKGKYVELRCDPISGHTALYWYRQSLGQGPEFLIYFQGTGAADDSGLPNDRFFAVRPEGSVSTLKIQRTERGDSAVYLCASSGGSGTGVNEQFFGPGTRLTVL.

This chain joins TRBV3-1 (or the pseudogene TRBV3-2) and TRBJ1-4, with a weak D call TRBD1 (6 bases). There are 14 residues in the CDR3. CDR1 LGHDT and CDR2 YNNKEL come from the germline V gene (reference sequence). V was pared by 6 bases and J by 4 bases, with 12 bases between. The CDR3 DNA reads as TGTGCCAGCAGGGGGGCGGGGATTAATGAAAAACTGTTTTTT. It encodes CASRGAGINEKLFF.

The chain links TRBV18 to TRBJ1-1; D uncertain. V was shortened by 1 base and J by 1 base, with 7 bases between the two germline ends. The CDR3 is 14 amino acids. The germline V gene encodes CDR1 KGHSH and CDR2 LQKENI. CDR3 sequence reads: CASSPLAGNTEAFF. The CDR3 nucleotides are TGTGCCAGCTCACCACTGGCCGGGAACACTGAAGCTTTCTTT.